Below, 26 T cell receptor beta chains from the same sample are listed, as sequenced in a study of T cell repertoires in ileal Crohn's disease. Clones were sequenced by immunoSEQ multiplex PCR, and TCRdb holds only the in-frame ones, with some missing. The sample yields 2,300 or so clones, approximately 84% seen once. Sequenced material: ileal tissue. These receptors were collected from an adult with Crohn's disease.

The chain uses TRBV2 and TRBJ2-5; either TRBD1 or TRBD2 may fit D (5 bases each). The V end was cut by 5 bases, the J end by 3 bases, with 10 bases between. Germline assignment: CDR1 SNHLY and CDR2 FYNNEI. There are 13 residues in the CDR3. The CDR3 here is CASSLGPEETQYF. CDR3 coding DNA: TGTGCCAGCAGTCTGGGACCCGAAGAGACCCAGTACTTC.

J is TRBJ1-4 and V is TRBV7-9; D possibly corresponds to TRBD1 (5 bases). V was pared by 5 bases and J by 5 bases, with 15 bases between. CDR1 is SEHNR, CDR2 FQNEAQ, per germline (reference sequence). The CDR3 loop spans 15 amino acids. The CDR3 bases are TGTGCCAGCAGCCTAATTACGGGGGGGAATGAAAAACTGTTTTTT. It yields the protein CASSLITGGNEKLFF.

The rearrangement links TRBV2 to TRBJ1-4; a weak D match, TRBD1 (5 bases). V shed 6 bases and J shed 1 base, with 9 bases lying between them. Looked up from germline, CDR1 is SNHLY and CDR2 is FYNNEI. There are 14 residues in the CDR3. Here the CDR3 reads CASRSRVTNEKLFF. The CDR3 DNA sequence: TGTGCCAGCAGGAGCAGGGTAACTAATGAAAAACTGTTTTTT.

In nucleotides, the CDR3 is TGTGCCACTAAACCAGGGGCAGACACTGAAGCTTTCTTT. The encoded protein is CATKPGADTEAFF. This chain connects TRBV6-6 to TRBJ1-1; tentatively, D is TRBD1 (6 bases). The CDR3 runs to 13 residues. Germline V gives CDR1 MNHNY, CDR2 SVGAGI (reference sequence). Trimming stripped 10 bases from V and 3 bases from J, with 15 bases between.

The CDR3 nucleotides read TGCGCCAGCAGCTTGAATCCCGGGACAGGGTCCCGAAATACGCAGTATTTT. This translates into CASSLNPGTGSRNTQYF. The genes are TRBV5-1 and TRBJ2-3, with TRBD1 matching over 9 bases. Trimming took 1 base from V and 7 from J; bases not matched to a gene: 13. Germline lookup yields CDR1 SGHRS and CDR2 YFSETQ. CDR3 length: 17 residues.

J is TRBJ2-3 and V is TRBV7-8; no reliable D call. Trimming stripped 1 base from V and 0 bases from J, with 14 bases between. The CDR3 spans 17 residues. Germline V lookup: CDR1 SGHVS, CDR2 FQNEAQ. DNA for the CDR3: TGTGCCAGCAGCTTAGTATCCAGGAAGATTAGCACAGATACGCAGTATTTT. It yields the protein CASSLVSRKISTDTQYF.

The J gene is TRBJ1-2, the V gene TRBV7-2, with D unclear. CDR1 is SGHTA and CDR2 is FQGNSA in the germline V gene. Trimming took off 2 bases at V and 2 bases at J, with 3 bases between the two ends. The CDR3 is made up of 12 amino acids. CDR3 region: CASSLRNYGYTF. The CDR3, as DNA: TGTGCCAGCAGCTTACGAAACTATGGCTACACCTTC.

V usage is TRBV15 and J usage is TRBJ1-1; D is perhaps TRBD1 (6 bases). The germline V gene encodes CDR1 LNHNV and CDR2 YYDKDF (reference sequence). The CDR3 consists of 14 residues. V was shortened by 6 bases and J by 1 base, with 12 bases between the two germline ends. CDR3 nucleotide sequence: TGTGCCACCAGACTCAAACAGGGGAACACTGAAGCTTTCTTT. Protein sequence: CATRLKQGNTEAFF.

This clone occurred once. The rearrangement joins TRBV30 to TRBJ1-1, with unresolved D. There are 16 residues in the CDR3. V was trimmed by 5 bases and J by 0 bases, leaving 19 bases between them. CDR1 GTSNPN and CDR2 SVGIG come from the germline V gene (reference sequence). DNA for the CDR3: TGTGCCTGGGGAAAAACGCCGGGAACAATGAACACTGAAGCTTTCTTT. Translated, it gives CAWGKTPGTMNTEAFF.

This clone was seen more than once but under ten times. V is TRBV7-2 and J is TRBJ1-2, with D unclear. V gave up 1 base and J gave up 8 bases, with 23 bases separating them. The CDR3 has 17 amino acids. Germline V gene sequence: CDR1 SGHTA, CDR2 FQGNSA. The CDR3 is CASSLGLGRGNGLGYTF. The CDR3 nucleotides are TGTGCCAGCAGCTTAGGTTTGGGTAGAGGGAACGGGTTGGGCTACACCTTC.

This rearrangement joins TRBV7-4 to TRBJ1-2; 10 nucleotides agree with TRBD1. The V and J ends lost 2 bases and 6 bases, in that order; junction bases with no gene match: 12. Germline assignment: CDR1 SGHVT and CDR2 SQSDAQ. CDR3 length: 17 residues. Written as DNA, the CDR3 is TGTGCCAGCAGCTTAAGACAGGGGGCGCCGATCGACGATGGCTACACCTTC. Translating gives CASSLRQGAPIDDGYTF.

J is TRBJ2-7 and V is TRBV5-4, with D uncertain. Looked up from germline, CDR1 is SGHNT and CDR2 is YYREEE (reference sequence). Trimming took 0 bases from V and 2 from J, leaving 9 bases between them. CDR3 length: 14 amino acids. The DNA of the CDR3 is TGTGCCAGCAGCTTGGTGAACAGCGCCTACGAGCAGTACTTC. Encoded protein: CASSLVNSAYEQYF.

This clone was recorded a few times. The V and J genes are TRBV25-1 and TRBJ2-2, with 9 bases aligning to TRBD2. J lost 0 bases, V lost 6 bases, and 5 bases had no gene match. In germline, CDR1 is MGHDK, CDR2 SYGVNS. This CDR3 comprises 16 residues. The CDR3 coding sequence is TGTGCCAGCAGGGATAGCGGGGGCACGAACACCGGGGAGCTGTTTTTT. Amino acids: CASRDSGGTNTGELFF.

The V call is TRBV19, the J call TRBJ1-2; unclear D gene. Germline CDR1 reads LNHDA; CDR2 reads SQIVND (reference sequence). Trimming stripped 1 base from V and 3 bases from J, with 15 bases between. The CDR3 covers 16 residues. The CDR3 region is CASSIGVTGSYYGYTF. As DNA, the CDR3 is TGTGCCAGTAGTATAGGAGTTACGGGCTCTTACTATGGCTACACCTTC.

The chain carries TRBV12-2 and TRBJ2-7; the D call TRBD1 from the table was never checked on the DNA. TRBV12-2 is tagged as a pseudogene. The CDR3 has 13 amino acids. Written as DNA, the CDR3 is TGTGCAAGTCGCTTAGACAGGGAGTACGAGCAGTACTTC. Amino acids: CASRLDREYEQYF.

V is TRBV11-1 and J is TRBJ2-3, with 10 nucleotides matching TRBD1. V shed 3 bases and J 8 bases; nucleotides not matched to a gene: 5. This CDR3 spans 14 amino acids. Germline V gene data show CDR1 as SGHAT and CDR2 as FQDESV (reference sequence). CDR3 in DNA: TGTGCCAGCAGCTTGGGACAGGGGTCCTTTACGCAGTATTTT. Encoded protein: CASSLGQGSFTQYF.

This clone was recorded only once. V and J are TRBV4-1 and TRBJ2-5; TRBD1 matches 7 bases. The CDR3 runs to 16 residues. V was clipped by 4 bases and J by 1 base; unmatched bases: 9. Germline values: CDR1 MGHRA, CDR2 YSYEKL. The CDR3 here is CASSRNNRDSQETQYF. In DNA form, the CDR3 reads TGCGCCAGCAGCCGAAATAATAGGGACAGCCAAGAGACCCAGTACTTC.

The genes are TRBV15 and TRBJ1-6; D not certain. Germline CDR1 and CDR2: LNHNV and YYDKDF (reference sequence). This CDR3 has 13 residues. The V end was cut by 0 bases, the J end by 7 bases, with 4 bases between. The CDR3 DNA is TGTGCCACCAGCAGAGAAGCCAATTCACCCCTCCACTTT. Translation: CATSREANSPLHF.

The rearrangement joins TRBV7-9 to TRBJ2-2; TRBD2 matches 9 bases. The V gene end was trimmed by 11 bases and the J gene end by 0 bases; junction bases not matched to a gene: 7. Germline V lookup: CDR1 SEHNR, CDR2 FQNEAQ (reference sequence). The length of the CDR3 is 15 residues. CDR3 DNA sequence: TGTGCCGGAGCTAGCGGGGAAGCGAACACCGGGGAGCTGTTTTTT. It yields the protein CAGASGEANTGELFF.

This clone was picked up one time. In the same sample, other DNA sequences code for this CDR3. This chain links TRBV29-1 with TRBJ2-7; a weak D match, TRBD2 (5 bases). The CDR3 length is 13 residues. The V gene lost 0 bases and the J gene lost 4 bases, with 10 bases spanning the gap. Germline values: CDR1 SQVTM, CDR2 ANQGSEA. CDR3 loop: CSVEDPGTYEQYF. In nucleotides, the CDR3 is TGCAGCGTTGAAGATCCGGGAACGTACGAGCAGTACTTC.

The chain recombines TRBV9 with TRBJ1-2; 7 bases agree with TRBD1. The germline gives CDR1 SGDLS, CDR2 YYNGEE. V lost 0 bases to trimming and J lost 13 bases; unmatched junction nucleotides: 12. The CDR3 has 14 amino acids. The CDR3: CASSVDGRGESGTF. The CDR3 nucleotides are TGTGCCAGCAGCGTAGATGGCAGGGGGGAATCGGGCACCTTC.

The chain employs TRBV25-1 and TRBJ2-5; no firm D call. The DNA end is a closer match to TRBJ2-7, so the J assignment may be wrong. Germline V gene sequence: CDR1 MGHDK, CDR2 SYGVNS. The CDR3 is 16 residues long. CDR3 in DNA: TGTGCCAGCAGTGAATATATGTCCAGCGAGTCCTACGAGCAGTACTTC. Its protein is CASSEYMSSESYEQYF.

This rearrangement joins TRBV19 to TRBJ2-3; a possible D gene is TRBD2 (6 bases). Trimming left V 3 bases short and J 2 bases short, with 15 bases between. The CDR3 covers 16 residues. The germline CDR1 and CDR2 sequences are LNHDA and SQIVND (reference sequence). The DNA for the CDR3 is TGTGCCAGTAGTATTTCTTCGGGACTCCTCACAGATACGCAGTATTTT. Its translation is CASSISSGLLTDTQYF.

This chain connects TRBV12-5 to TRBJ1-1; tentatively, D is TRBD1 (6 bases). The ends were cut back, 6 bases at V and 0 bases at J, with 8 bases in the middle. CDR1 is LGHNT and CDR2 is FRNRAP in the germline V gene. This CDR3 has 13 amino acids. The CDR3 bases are TGTGCTAGTGGAGGGGGGATGAACACTGAAGCTTTCTTT. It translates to CASGGGMNTEAFF. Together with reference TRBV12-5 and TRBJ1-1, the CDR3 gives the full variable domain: DARVTQTPRHKVTEMGQEVTMRCQPILGHNTVFWYRQTMMQGLELLAYFRNRAPLDDSGMPKDRFSAEMPDATLATLKIQPSEPRDSAVYFCASGGGMNTEAFFGQGTRLTVV.

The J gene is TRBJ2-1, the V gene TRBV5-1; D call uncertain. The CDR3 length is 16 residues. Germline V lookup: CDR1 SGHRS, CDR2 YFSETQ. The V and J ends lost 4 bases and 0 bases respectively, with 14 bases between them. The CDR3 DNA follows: TGCGCCAGCAGCAGAGGTGACCTAGGCTCCTACAATGAGCAGTTCTTC. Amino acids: CASSRGDLGSYNEQFF.

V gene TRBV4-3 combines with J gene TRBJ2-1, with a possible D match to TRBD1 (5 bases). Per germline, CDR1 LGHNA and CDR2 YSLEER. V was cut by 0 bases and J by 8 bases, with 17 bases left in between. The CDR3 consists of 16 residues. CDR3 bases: TGCGCCAGCAGCCAAGATCCATCCCGGTGGGGCGATGAGCAGTTCTTC. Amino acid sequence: CASSQDPSRWGDEQFF.